This section outlines one T cell receptor (beta chain) sequence together with its context. This sample was included in a study of blood T cell repertoires in COVID-19. Looking at the study overall: Specimens from acute and convalescent COVID-19 originated in the United States, Italy and Spain. In each case, the material was cDNA or gDNA derived from T cells, B-cell-depleted T cells, or PBMCs.

Germline V lookup: CDR1 LNHDA, CDR2 SQIVND (reference sequence). The CDR3 runs to 15 residues. Trimming took 0 bases from V and 3 from J, leaving 11 bases between them. Original processing notes: It was from reference gene primer amplification that nucleated cell counts were estimated. Sequenced by immunoSEQ multiplex PCR; TCRdb stores in-frame clones only, minus some. The V and J calls and clone size were taken over from that table, and D and trimming were inferred from the DNA. The sample gives 250,000 to 400,000 clones, around 90% of which show up once; 1% is in the top ten. The TCR originated in a man aged 50 to 60 with active or convalescent COVID-19. Specimen: peripheral blood. The rearrangement uses TRBV19 and TRBJ1-1; D may be TRBD1 (5 bases). In DNA, the CDR3 is TGTGCCAGTAGTATAGATCCTGCAGGGTACACTGAAGCTTTCTTT. Amino acid sequence: CASSIDPAGYTEAFF.